In this sample, the clone carrying this TCR beta chain turned up a few times. Antigen specificity is unknown. These data are taken from a study of blood T cells in healthy people across ages. Study in general: Through template switching, about one barcoded beta molecule was captured per two T cells, as measured in model experiments.

Study-wide points: Significant beta diversity loss was already apparent by age approximately 42, declining roughly linearly.

The CDR3 covers 15 residues. From germline, CDR1 is MDHEN and CDR2 SYDVKM. Trimming cost V 6 bases and J 2 bases; bases outside gene matches: 9. The use of a sample-barcoded 5' primer and a J-beta primer mix characterized a second PCR of roughly 6 to 11 cycles. Via MiXCR, TCRdb re-called the 5' RACE reads, giving one row per CDR3 protein. The sample records some 1.7 million distinct CDR3 sequences, 28% being singletons. Donors were systemically healthy Caucasian individuals from Russia aged roughly 6 to 95 years. Per individual sample, total RNA of at least 5 micrograms was extracted. Sequencing was carried out using blood. The clonotype was recovered from a woman aged 25 to 39 in good health. This chain joins TRBV28 and TRBJ2-5; 7 nucleotides agree with TRBD2. CDR3: CASSRDYGKQETQYF. CDR3 nucleotides: TGTGCCAGCAGCCGGGACTACGGCAAACAAGAGACCCAGTACTTC.